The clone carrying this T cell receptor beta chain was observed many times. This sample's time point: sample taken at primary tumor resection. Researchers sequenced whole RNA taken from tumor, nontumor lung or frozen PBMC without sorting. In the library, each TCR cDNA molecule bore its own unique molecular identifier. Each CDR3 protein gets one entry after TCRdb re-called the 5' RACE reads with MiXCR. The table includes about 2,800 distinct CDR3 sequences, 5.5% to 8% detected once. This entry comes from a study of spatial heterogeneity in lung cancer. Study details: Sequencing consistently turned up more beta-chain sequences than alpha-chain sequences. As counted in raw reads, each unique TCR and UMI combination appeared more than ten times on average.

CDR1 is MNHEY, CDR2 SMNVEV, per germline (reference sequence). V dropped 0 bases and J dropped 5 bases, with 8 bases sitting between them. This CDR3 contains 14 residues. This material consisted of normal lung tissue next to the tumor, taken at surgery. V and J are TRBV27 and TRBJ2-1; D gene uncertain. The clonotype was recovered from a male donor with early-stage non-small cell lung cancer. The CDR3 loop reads CASSLSRINNEQFF. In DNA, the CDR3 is TGTGCCAGCAGTTTATCAAGAATTAACAATGAGCAGTTCTTC.